Below, 19 T cell receptor beta chains from the same sample are listed, as sequenced in a study of blood T cells in healthy people across ages. Combining a sample-barcoded 5' primer with a J-beta primer mix, a second PCR ran for 7 to 11 cycles. TCRdb re-called the 5' RACE reads through MiXCR, storing one row per CDR3 protein. The sample includes about 1.6 million distinct CDR3 sequences, about 31% of them seen just once. Sequences were obtained from blood. These receptors originate from a woman aged 25-40 years in good health.

The chain combines TRBV5-1 with TRBJ2-3, with D perhaps being TRBD1 or TRBD2 (7 bases each). Germline CDR1 reads SGHRS; CDR2 reads YFSETQ. The CDR3 is 15 residues long. V dropped 5 bases and J dropped 2 bases, with 15 bases sitting between them. CDR3 bases: TGCGCCAGCAGACGGGGGGACAGAAACACAGATACGCAGTATTTT. Protein: CASRRGDRNTDTQYF.

This clonotype has just a few counts. The chain has TRBV5-1 and TRBJ2-7, with 15 nucleotides matching TRBD2. Germline CDR1 SGHRS, CDR2 YFSETQ. V gave up 4 bases and J gave up 10 bases; unmatched junction bases: 12. The CDR3 covers 16 residues. The CDR3 here is CASSPEPGLAGGTQYF. CDR3 nucleotide sequence: TGCGCCAGCAGCCCGGAGCCGGGACTAGCGGGAGGTACCCAGTACTTC.

This chain joins TRBV20-1 and TRBJ2-5, with 9 bases identical to TRBD2. Per germline, CDR1 DFQATT and CDR2 SNEGSKA (reference sequence). V trimming: 3 bases; J trimming: 6 bases; junction bases outside the gene matches: 14. The CDR3 totals 16 residues. The CDR3 DNA reads TGCAGTGCTAGGGACCTGGGGCGGGGGGGCAAGAAGACCCAGTACTTC. Its translation: CSARDLGRGGKKTQYF.

Concerning this clonotype: This sequence may be a read error, since a much larger clone differs from it by one base. The chain joins TRBV5-1 to TRBJ2-7; 11 bases line up with TRBD1. Germline V lookup: CDR1 SGHRS, CDR2 YFSETQ. V lost 3 bases, J lost 7 bases, and 9 bases stayed unmatched. This CDR3 contains 15 residues. CDR3 coding DNA: TGCGCCAGCAGCTGGACGGGACAGGGGGAGAGAGAGCAGTACTTC. Translated, it gives CASSWTGQGEREQYF.

The chain is built from TRBV2 and TRBJ2-4, with 8 bases that match TRBD1. The DNA end is a closer match to TRBJ2-7, so the J assignment may be wrong. There are 14 residues in the CDR3. CDR1 is SNHLY and CDR2 is FYNNEI in the germline V gene. The CDR3 nucleotides read TGTGCCAGCATGGGCGACAGGGGAGGCTACGAGCAGTACTTC. Protein sequence: CASMGDRGGYEQYF.

This clonotype turned up a few times. V usage is TRBV7-9 and J usage is TRBJ1-1, with D hard to call. The V gene's germline CDR1 is SEHNR and CDR2 FQNEAQ (reference sequence). CDR3 length equals 13 residues. V dropped 5 bases and J dropped 8 bases, with 15 bases sitting between them. The CDR3 loop reads CASSERSPPEAFF. The CDR3 DNA follows: TGTGCCAGCAGCGAGAGGTCCCCACCAGAAGCTTTCTTT.

This clonotype was picked up a small number of times. The chain is built from TRBV7-3 and TRBJ2-4, with D hard to call. CDR1 and CDR2 (germline): SGHTA, FQGTGA. This CDR3 contains 13 residues. The V gene lost 10 bases and the J gene lost 12 bases, with 22 bases spanning the gap. The CDR3 here is CATSSAALVPQYF. CDR3 DNA sequence: TGTGCCACCTCGAGTGCGGCGTTAGTTCCTCAGTACTTC.

This clonotype was recorded a few times. This chain uses TRBV30 with TRBJ1-2, with a tentative D call TRBD1 (5 bases). V was cut by 5 bases and J by 4 bases, with 11 bases left in between. Germline lookup yields CDR1 GTSNPN and CDR2 SVGIG (reference sequence). The CDR3 spans 12 residues. In DNA, the CDR3 is TGTGCCTGGGGACGGGACGTCTATGGCTACACCTTC. Translation: CAWGRDVYGYTF.

This clonotype was detected a few times. The genes are TRBV20-1 and TRBJ2-7, with D unclear. The germline V gene encodes CDR1 DFQATT and CDR2 SNEGSKA (reference sequence). CDR3 size: 15 residues. V was cut by 3 bases and J by 1 base, with 16 bases left in between. In nucleotides, the CDR3 is TGCAGTGCTAGCCCCGCGGAGCGCCTTTCCTACGAGCAGTACTTC. Amino acids: CSASPAERLSYEQYF.

The chain employs TRBV11-1 and TRBJ2-1, with TRBD2 matching over 12 bases. The J call may be incorrect, as the DNA end agrees better with TRBJ2-7. Germline V gene data show CDR1 as SGHAT and CDR2 as FQDESV (reference sequence). The CDR3 runs 16 residues. The CDR3 region is CASSPRTSGIHNEQYF. CDR3 in DNA: TGTGCCAGCAGCCCCCGGACTAGCGGGATCCACAATGAGCAGTACTTC.

This clonotype was found many times. This chain connects TRBV10-2 to TRBJ2-1; weak D call: TRBD2 (5 bases). The V end was cut by 6 bases, the J end by 4 bases, with 7 bases between. From germline, CDR1 is WSHSY and CDR2 SAAADI. The CDR3 loop spans 12 amino acids. This CDR3 reads CASRDFYNEQFF. In DNA form, the CDR3 reads TGCGCCAGCAGGGACTTTTACAATGAGCAGTTCTTC.

The CDR3 DNA sequence: TGTGCCAGCAGTTACTTACAGGGTGGCACTGAAGCTTTCTTT. This encodes CASSYLQGGTEAFF. This chain connects TRBV6-2 or TRBV6-3 to TRBJ1-1, with D tentatively TRBD1 (6 bases). This CDR3 has 14 amino acids. The V gene's germline CDR1 is MNHEY and CDR2 SVGEGT. Trimming pared 1 base from V and 4 bases from J, leaving 10 bases between.

V and J are TRBV7-2 and TRBJ2-5, with D hard to call. CDR3 length: 13 residues. The germline V gene has CDR1 SGHTA and CDR2 FQGNSA. V was cut by 2 bases and J by 5 bases, with 9 bases left in between. CDR3: CASSLLFGETQYF. The DNA for the CDR3 is TGTGCCAGCAGCTTACTCTTCGGGGAGACCCAGTACTTC.

The CDR3 spells CASRPSTGSNQPQHF. CDR3 in DNA: TGTGCCAGCAGACCGTCGACAGGTAGCAATCAGCCCCAGCATTTT. This chain links TRBV12-3 or TRBV12-4 with TRBJ1-5, with TRBD1 as a possible D gene (6 bases). The length of the CDR3 is 15 residues. Trimming shortened V by 6 bases and J by 0 bases, and 12 bases separated the two germline ends.

This clonotype was picked up many times. The chain combines TRBV12-3 or TRBV12-4 with TRBJ2-7; TRBD1 agrees at 10 bases. The CDR3 has 14 amino acids. The junction had 6 bases not matched to a gene; V was cut back by 5 bases and J by 5 bases. CDR3 coding DNA: TGTGCCAGCAGTCCCGGGACAGGGGCCCACGAGCAGTACTTC. Amino acids: CASSPGTGAHEQYF.

V usage is TRBV10-3 and J usage is TRBJ2-5; 9 bases line up with TRBD1. This CDR3 has 15 residues. The germline gives CDR1 ENHRY, CDR2 SYGVKD. Germline trimming cut 10 bases from V and 3 bases from J; bases unmatched to any gene: 12. CDR3 coding DNA: TGTGCCACGGGCGCCGGGACAGGGTCCAAAGAGACCCAGTACTTC. Translation gives CATGAGTGSKETQYF.

This sequence joins TRBV10-3 and TRBJ2-7, with a weak D call TRBD2 (6 bases). V was cut by 0 bases and J by 3 bases, with 15 bases left in between. CDR1 is ENHRY and CDR2 is SYGVKD in the germline V gene. The CDR3 spans 16 residues. DNA for the CDR3: TGTGCCATCAGTGAGTCCTCTTTAGCGGAGTGCTACGAGCAGTACTTC. Translated: CAISESSLAECYEQYF.

This clonotype was recorded a few times. This sequence joins TRBV28 and TRBJ2-7, with a possible D match to TRBD2 (6 bases). V lost 5 bases, J lost 0 bases, and 14 bases lay in between. The CDR3 loop spans 15 amino acids. Germline values: CDR1 MDHEN, CDR2 SYDVKM. CDR3 DNA sequence: TGTGCCAGCAGTAAGAGGGACGGGAGCTCCTACGAGCAGTACTTC. Translating gives CASSKRDGSSYEQYF.

The J gene is TRBJ2-1, the V gene TRBV10-2; D gene ambiguous. The CDR3 is made up of 16 amino acids. Germline values: CDR1 WSHSY, CDR2 SAAADI. Trimming removed 3 bases at V and 4 bases at J, with 16 bases between. This CDR3 reads CASSDPLPLLYNEQFF. As DNA, the CDR3 is TGCGCCAGCAGTGATCCGCTACCCTTGTTGTACAATGAGCAGTTCTTC.